This T cell receptor beta chain was retrieved from a study of cytomegalovirus exposure and HLA in healthy donors. For the study at large: Genetic ancestry analysis placed about 80% of the 398 donors that were genotyped in the Caucasian-associated cluster.

Study-level points and caveats: The study designated about 160 TCR beta chains cytomegalovirus-associated. Compared with the approximately 680-donor mean, an Asian-associated ancestry cluster reportedly had fewer N-insertions, according to a later analysis.

Researchers ran the PCR with 60 Vbeta and 13 Jbeta primers. Profiling relied on immunoSEQ multiplex PCR, and the TCRdb table lists in-frame clones only, not all of them. The sample shows about 210,000 clones, 80% to 90% of them seen only once. About this clone itself: No antigen is known for it.

The sample comprised PBMCs. This clonotype was sampled from a man aged 30-40 years in good health and CMV-seronegative.

DNA for the CDR3: TGTGCCAGCAGTGAAGGGCCTAGCGGGGCACTTGAGCAGTTCTTC. Its protein is CASSEGPSGALEQFF. The chain links TRBV6-1 to TRBJ2-1, with 9 positions matching TRBD2. V dropped 1 base and J dropped 9; count of bases not matched to a gene: 7. Germline-derived CDR1 and CDR2 are MNHNS and SASEGT. This CDR3 spans 15 amino acids.